This TCR beta chain was found in a study of tumor-infiltrating lymphocytes in primary liver carcinoma. Study in general: Read depth, roughly 3.5 to 7.13 million productive TCRbeta reads, did not differ significantly between tissues.

Reverse transcription of roughly 0.45 ug total RNA with a constant-region primer produced TCR beta cDNA. Slightly modified ARM-PCR served as the procedure for the TCR beta libraries. These libraries came from three rounds of nested multiplex PCR. In the first two PCR rounds, TRBV1-TRBV30 forward primers were paired with a C-beta reverse primer, and each round lasted around 10 cycles. TCRdb used MiXCR to reprocess the multiplex PCR reads, holding one entry per CDR3 protein. Among a few hundred thousand distinct CDR3 sequences listed, more than 55% were seen once. Comment on this clonotype: The antigen remains unidentified.

Trimming shortened V by 0 bases and J by 5 bases, and 10 bases separated the two germline ends. CDR3 size: 14 residues. Germline V gene data show CDR1 as MNHEY and CDR2 as SVGAGI. Points from the study as a whole: Tumor-adjacent and tumor-blood pairs shared a smaller degree of overlap than tumor region pairs.

Extraction also yielded germline DNA, while blood RNA was obtained from unsorted whole blood. Before the operation took place, around 4 milliliters of peripheral blood were collected. This TCR was recovered from a woman in her 30s with primary liver carcinoma and hepatitis B virus infection. V is TRBV6-5 and J is TRBJ1-2; D is ambiguous. Sequenced material: peripheral blood. The CDR3 nucleotides read TGTGCCAGCAGTTACTCGAGTATCCCGTATGGCTACACCTTC. Residues: CASSYSSIPYGYTF.